This T cell receptor (beta chain) was captured by sequencing in a study of a mutant IDH1 vaccine in newly diagnosed glioma (dated by TCRdb to the early 2020s). For context, the study as a whole: Vaccination started 4-6 weeks after radiotherapy alone, or was given together with temozolomide cycles in the groups whose treatment included chemotherapy. Prior to enrollment, patients had been given standard therapy consisting of radiotherapy alone, temozolomide alone, or radiochemotherapy with temozolomide, with the combination given to most patients. Longitudinal TCRB deep sequencing was performed for about two dozen treated patients wherever samples were available for exploratory analyses. Visit V12 was the week-35 safety follow-up and visit V13 was the week-47 end of study. Of the 30 to 35 patients who were treated, about 62% were male and around 40% were female, and the mean age was about 40 years. Peripheral blood was collected at six visits: V03 (baseline), V05, V07, V10, V12 and V13.

About this clone: Its cognate antigen has yet to be identified. No clone much larger than this one lies a single base away; base qualities are absent.

The sample's time point label, in plain terms: week 47, end of study. Every vaccine dose consisted of 300 ug of a 20-mer mutant IDH1 peptide in Montanide, administered subcutaneously together with topical imiquimod. Eight vaccinations were administered to patients in weeks 1, 3, 5, 7, 11, 15, 19 and 23, corresponding to visits V03 through V10. Donors had newly diagnosed WHO grade 3 or 4 IDH1-mutant astrocytomas with loss of nuclear ATRX. The samples were drawn from NOA16, a multicentre, single-arm, open-label phase I trial in Germany that tested a mutant IDH1 peptide vaccine in humans for the first time. Genomic DNA for TCRB sequencing was extracted from EDTA blood using the DNeasy Blood and Tissue Kit. The receptor library was made with the immunoSEQ multiplex PCR assay. Rearranged TCR beta chain sequences were amplified using the hsTCRB Kit according to the manufacturer's protocol. An Illumina MiSeq was used to sequence the TCRB libraries. The published analysis was carried out like this. Demultiplexing, trimming and gene mapping were performed with the kit vendor's proprietary platform. This is the immuneACCESS table as TCRdb keeps it, with only in-frame sequences that have V and J called. A part of the clones is gone; compared with another copy, unresolved V genes explain less than half, and the rest is unexplained. V and J calls and clone size are given by that table; D and trimming were obtained from the DNA. The sample data list some 87,000 clones, and about 81% of these were observed just once. Clones ranked in the top ten supply approximately 5.4% of the sample.

Trimming removed 0 bases from V and 7 bases from J; the gene matches leave 4 bases unexplained. CDR1 and CDR2 are read off the germline V gene (reference sequence) as LNHDA and SQIVND. Including the terminal cysteine and phenylalanine, the CDR3 comprises 16 residues. The retained sequence is limited to the CDR3, 48 bases, with the frame set at the first base. On the study overall, not on this receptor specifically: No apparent relationship was observed between pseudoprogression and alterations in the top peripheral T cell clonotypes detected by TCRB sequencing. Selection of PBMC samples for TCRB deep sequencing was based on availability. Across multiple MHC alleles, vaccine-induced immune responses were seen in around 93% of patients. It was noted by the authors that analyses of patient blood samples could not be reproduced owing to sample limitations.

Material: PBMCs, obtained from a glioma patient whose treatment included an IDH1 peptide vaccine. The sequence derives from a man between 35 and 55 years old with glioma. Recombination connected TRBV19 to TRBJ2-1, with 12 middle bases fitting TRBD2. The CDR3 here reads CASSIDWGTSGNEQFF. The DNA sequence is TGTGCCAGTAGTATAGATTGGGGGACTAGCGGGAATGAGCAGTTCTTC.